This entry lists 20 T cell receptor beta chains sequenced from one sample in a study of blood T cells in healthy people across ages. Next came a second PCR, run for roughly 7 to 12 cycles, which used a sample-barcoded 5' primer along with a J-beta primer mix. TCRdb independently ran MiXCR on the 5' RACE reads; one entry per CDR3 protein. The sample includes just under 750,000 distinct CDR3 sequences, about a fifth of them seen just once. Input material: blood. The receptors come from a man aged 65 to 79 in good health.

The chain combines TRBV5-1 with TRBJ2-7, with D hard to call. Germline loops: CDR1 SGHRS, CDR2 YFSETQ. The CDR3 has 15 residues. The V and J ends lost 4 bases and 0 bases respectively, with 14 bases between them. CDR3 protein: CASSDDPEVSYEQYF. CDR3 DNA: TGCGCCAGCAGCGACGACCCAGAGGTCTCCTACGAGCAGTACTTC.

V gene TRBV9 combines with J gene TRBJ2-1, with 12 bases that match TRBD2. Unmatched junction bases numbered 5, after V lost 0 bases and J lost 13 bases. The CDR3 loop spans 14 amino acids. Looked up from germline, CDR1 is SGDLS and CDR2 is YYNGEE. CDR3 sequence reads: CASSVGLAGGKQFF. In DNA, the CDR3 is TGTGCCAGCAGCGTAGGGCTAGCGGGGGGGAAACAGTTCTTC.

This clonotype was recorded many times. The chain carries TRBV7-9 and TRBJ2-5; tentative D call: TRBD1 (6 bases). V was trimmed by 1 base and J by 1 base, leaving 22 bases between them. CDR1 SEHNR and CDR2 FQNEAQ come from the germline V gene (reference sequence). This CDR3 is 19 amino acids long. Here the CDR3 reads CASSLGTLRDNTFQETQYF. CDR3 in DNA: TGTGCCAGCAGCTTAGGGACTCTCAGGGACAACACCTTCCAAGAGACCCAGTACTTC.

The chain combines TRBV7-2 with TRBJ2-3, with D tentatively TRBD2 (5 bases). CDR1 and CDR2 (germline): SGHTA, FQGNSA. Trimming shortened V by 5 bases and J by 4 bases, and 13 bases separated the two germline ends. The CDR3 is made up of 14 amino acids. The DNA of the CDR3 is TGTGCCAGCAGCATGGACTGGTTTTCAGATACGCAGTATTTT. Translation: CASSMDWFSDTQYF.

This clonotype appeared a few times. This chain links TRBV12-3 or TRBV12-4 with TRBJ2-3, with D perhaps matching TRBD1 (6 bases). This CDR3 comprises 14 residues. The V gene lost 5 bases and the J gene lost 4 bases, with 13 bases spanning the gap. The CDR3 sequence: CASSNRVQSDTQYF. The DNA for the CDR3 is TGTGCCAGCAGTAACAGGGTACAATCAGATACGCAGTATTTT.

This clonotype was picked up a small number of times. This sequence joins TRBV18 and TRBJ2-7; 9 bases are shared with TRBD2. The closer fit of TRBJ2-1 to the DNA end suggests the J call may be wrong. CDR3 length: 17 residues. Germline CDR1 and CDR2: KGHSH and LQKENI. The CDR3: CASSPLRGGIAMGEQFF. In DNA, the CDR3 is TGTGCCAGCTCACCACTGCGGGGGGGCATTGCTATGGGTGAGCAGTTCTTC.

CDR3 coding DNA: TGCGCCAGCAGCGAGGGGGCCAGGCCCGGGATACTAGCCAAAAACATTCAGTACTTC. Protein product: CASSEGARPGILAKNIQYF. The chain links TRBV5-1 to TRBJ2-4, with TRBD1 identical over 7 bases. V shed 4 bases and J 0 bases; nucleotides not matched to a gene: 16. CDR1 and CDR2 (germline): SGHRS, YFSETQ. CDR3 length: 19 amino acids.

This clonotype was counted many times. The genes are TRBV2 and TRBJ1-2; 7 positions match TRBD1. Looked up from germline, CDR1 is SNHLY and CDR2 is FYNNEI. CDR3 length: 13 residues. The ends lost 4 bases at V and 4 bases at J; junction bases unmatched: 3. The CDR3 here is CASSVQGSYGYTF. For the CDR3, the DNA is TGTGCCAGCAGTGTACAGGGGAGCTATGGCTACACCTTC.

This clonotype was observed at least ten times. The rearrangement links TRBV6-5 to TRBJ2-6; D remains ambiguous. Trimming cost V 5 bases and J 0 bases, with 8 bases left between them. The CDR3 runs to 15 residues. Germline CDR1 MNHEY, CDR2 SVGAGI. CDR3 sequence (DNA): TGTGCCAGCAGTGTTCAGGTCTCTGGGGCCAACGTCCTGACTTTC. This codes for CASSVQVSGANVLTF.

The V and J genes are TRBV21-1 and TRBJ2-3. TRBV21-1 is a recognized pseudogene. The CDR3 is 15 amino acids. The CDR3 coding sequence is TGTGCCAGCAGCAAATACTGGTCGGGCGCAGATACGCAGTATTTT. Encoded protein: CASSKYWSGADTQYF.

In this sample, this clonotype turned up a few times. The chain has TRBV6-2 or TRBV6-3 and TRBJ2-3, with TRBD2 identical over 7 bases. The CDR3 has 17 amino acids. CDR1 and CDR2 (germline): MNHEY, SVGEGT. V lost 0 bases to trimming and J lost 0 bases; unmatched junction nucleotides: 6. CDR3: CASSYSGPAGSTDTQYF. Here the CDR3 DNA reads TGTGCCAGCAGTTACTCCGGACCAGCGGGGAGCACAGATACGCAGTATTTT.

This chain connects TRBV7-2 to TRBJ2-5, with D hard to call. Trimming removed 2 bases from V and 4 bases from J, with 8 bases in between. The CDR3 runs 13 residues. The germline gives CDR1 SGHTA, CDR2 FQGNSA. In nucleotides, the CDR3 is TGTGCCAGCAGCTTACCTATTTTAGAGACCCAGTACTTC. It encodes CASSLPILETQYF.

The chain joins TRBV2 to TRBJ1-1; the D is unclear. This CDR3 spans 15 amino acids. The germline V gene has CDR1 SNHLY and CDR2 FYNNEI. V lost 6 bases and J 2 bases, leaving 16 bases between the germline ends. CDR3 nucleotides: TGTGCCAGCAGGGATTCCCCACAACTAAACACTGAAGCTTTCTTT. Translated: CASRDSPQLNTEAFF.

This clonotype came up once. This sequence joins TRBV10-3 and TRBJ1-3; D is ambiguous. This CDR3 has 12 residues. V dropped 9 bases and J dropped 0 bases, with 6 bases sitting between them. Germline CDR1 and CDR2: ENHRY and SYGVKD. This CDR3 reads CAIGGSGNTIYF. CDR3 DNA sequence: TGTGCCATAGGCGGCTCTGGAAACACCATATATTTT.

This clonotype was picked up a small number of times. The V gene is TRBV12-3 or TRBV12-4, the J gene TRBJ2-3; 7 bases map to TRBD2. V gave up 5 bases and J gave up 4 bases; unmatched junction bases: 9. The CDR3 totals 15 residues. CDR3: CASSPLRTRPDTQYF. The DNA for the CDR3 is TGTGCCAGCAGTCCCCTCAGGACTAGACCAGATACGCAGTATTTT.

This clonotype was counted between two and nine times. The chain combines TRBV20-1 with TRBJ2-1; D is perhaps TRBD2 (6 bases). In germline, CDR1 is DFQATT, CDR2 SNEGSKA (reference sequence). The CDR3 is 13 residues long. Written as DNA, the CDR3 is TGCAGCGCCCGGGACTTTAATTACAATGAGCAGTTCTTC. Amino acid sequence: CSARDFNYNEQFF.

This clonotype was seen at least ten times. The chain joins TRBV7-8 to TRBJ2-3; 11 bases agree with TRBD2. V dropped 6 bases and J dropped 2; count of bases not matched to a gene: 1. This CDR3 has 14 amino acids. Germline V gene data show CDR1 as SGHVS and CDR2 as FQNEAQ. The CDR3 loop is CASRLAGATDTQYF. For the CDR3, the DNA is TGTGCCAGCAGACTAGCGGGGGCCACAGATACGCAGTATTTT.

DNA of the CDR3: TGTGCCACCAGCAGAGTCGTACAGCCCTACGAGCAGTACTTC. Amino acid sequence: CATSRVVQPYEQYF. V is TRBV15 and J is TRBJ2-7; D gene uncertain. CDR1 is LNHNV and CDR2 is YYDKDF in the germline V gene (reference sequence). The CDR3 runs to 14 residues. The V end was cut by 1 base, the J end by 2 bases, with 9 bases between. Together with reference TRBV15 and TRBJ2-7, the CDR3 gives the full variable domain: DAMVIQNPRYQVTQFGKPVTLSCSQTLNHNVMYWYQQKSSQAPKLLFHYYDKDFNNEADTPDNFQSRRPNTSFCFLDIRSPGLGDTAMYLCATSRVVQPYEQYFGPGTRLTVT.

The V call is TRBV11-2, the J call TRBJ2-1; the D gene is possibly TRBD1 (6 bases). The J call may be incorrect, as the DNA end agrees better with TRBJ2-5. Germline lookup yields CDR1 SGHAT and CDR2 FQNNGV. The CDR3 is 15 amino acids. The CDR3 loop is CASSGQPRKRETQYF. In DNA form, the CDR3 reads TGTGCCAGCAGCGGACAGCCACGGAAAAGGGAGACCCAGTACTTC.

This clonotype was seen more than once but under ten times. V usage is TRBV11-2 and J usage is TRBJ1-2; TRBD1 matches 10 bases. The trim removed 5 bases at V and 8 bases at J, leaving 5 bases unmatched. Germline V lookup: CDR1 SGHAT, CDR2 FQNNGV. This CDR3 contains 13 residues. This CDR3 is CASSPGQGIGYTF. The CDR3 bases are TGTGCCAGCAGCCCGGGACAGGGGATCGGCTACACCTTC.